This T cell receptor (beta chain) was obtained from a study of blood T cell repertoires in COVID-19. Study background: Whether acute or convalescent, the COVID-19 samples came from the United States, Italy and Spain. Sources were T cells, B-cell-depleted T cells, or PBMCs; the material itself was cDNA or gDNA.

Germline V gives CDR1 MNHNS, CDR2 SASEGT. The CDR3 sequence is 15 residues long. V lost 0 bases and J lost 4; bases outside the gene matches: 3. The table came from immunoSEQ multiplex PCR; TCRdb's copy has only in-frame clones and leaves some out. The repertoire consists of over 30,000 clones, with about 90% occurring once and the leading ten covering 9.5% to 13%. J is TRBJ1-1 and V is TRBV6-1; 9 nucleotides align to TRBD1. The TCR was taken from a man between 65 and 79 years old with acute or convalescent COVID-19. Specimen: peripheral blood. CDR3 sequence (DNA): TGTGCCAGCAGTGAAGCGGGACAGGGCGGCACTGAAGCTTTCTTT. It is translated as CASSEAGQGGTEAFF.